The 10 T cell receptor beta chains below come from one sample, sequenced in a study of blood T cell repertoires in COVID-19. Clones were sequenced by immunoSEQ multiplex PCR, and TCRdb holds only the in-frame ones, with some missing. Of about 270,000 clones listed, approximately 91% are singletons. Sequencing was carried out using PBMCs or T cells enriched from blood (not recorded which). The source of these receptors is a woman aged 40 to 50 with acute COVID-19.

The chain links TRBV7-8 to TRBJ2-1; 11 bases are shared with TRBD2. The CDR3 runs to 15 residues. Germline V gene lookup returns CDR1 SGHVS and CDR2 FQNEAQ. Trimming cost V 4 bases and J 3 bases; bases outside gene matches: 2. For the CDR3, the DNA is TGTGCCAGCAGCTCACTAGCGGGGGACTACAATGAGCAGTTCTTC. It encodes CASSSLAGDYNEQFF. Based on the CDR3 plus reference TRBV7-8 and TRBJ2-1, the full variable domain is GAGVSQSPRYKVAKRGQDVALRCDPISGHVSLFWYQQALGQGPEFLTYFQNEAQLDKSGLPSDRFFAERPEGSVSTLKIQRTQQEDSAVYLCASSSLAGDYNEQFFGPGTRLTVL.

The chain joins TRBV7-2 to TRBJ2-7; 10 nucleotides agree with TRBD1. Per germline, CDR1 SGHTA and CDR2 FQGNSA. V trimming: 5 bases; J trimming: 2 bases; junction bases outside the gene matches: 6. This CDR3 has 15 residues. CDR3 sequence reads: CASSTTGTGAYEQYF. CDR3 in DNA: TGTGCCAGCAGCACTACCGGGACAGGGGCCTACGAGCAGTACTTC.

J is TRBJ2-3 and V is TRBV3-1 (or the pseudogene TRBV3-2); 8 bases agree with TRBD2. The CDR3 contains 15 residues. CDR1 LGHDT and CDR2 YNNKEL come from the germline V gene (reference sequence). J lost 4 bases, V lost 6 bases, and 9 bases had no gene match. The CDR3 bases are TGTGCCAGCAGACGAAGCGGGAGCGGGGCAGATACGCAGTATTTT. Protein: CASRRSGSGADTQYF.

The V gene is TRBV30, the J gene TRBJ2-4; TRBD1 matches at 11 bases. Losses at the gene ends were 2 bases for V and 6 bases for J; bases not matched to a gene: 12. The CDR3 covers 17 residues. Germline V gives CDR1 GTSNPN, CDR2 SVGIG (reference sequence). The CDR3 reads CAWSLTGTGGSLNIQYF. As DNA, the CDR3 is TGTGCCTGGAGTCTTACTGGGACAGGGGGTAGCCTAAACATTCAGTACTTC.

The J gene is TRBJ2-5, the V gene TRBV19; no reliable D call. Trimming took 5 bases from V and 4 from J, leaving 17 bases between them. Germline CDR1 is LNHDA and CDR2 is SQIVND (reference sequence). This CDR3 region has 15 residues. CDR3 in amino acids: CASSRQANSPETQYF. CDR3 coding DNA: TGTGCCAGTAGTCGGCAGGCCAACAGTCCAGAGACCCAGTACTTC.

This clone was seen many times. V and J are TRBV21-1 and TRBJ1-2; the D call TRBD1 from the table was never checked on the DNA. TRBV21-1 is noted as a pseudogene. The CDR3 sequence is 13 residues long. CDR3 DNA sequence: TGTGCCAGCAGCAAAAAGGAAGGGGGTGGCTACACCTTC. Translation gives CASSKKEGGGYTF.

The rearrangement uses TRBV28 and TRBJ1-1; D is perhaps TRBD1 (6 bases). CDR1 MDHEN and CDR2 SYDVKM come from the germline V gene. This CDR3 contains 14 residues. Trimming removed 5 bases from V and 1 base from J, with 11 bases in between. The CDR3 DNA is TGTGCCAGCAGTCTAACCAGGGGGAACACTGAAGCTTTCTTT. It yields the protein CASSLTRGNTEAFF.

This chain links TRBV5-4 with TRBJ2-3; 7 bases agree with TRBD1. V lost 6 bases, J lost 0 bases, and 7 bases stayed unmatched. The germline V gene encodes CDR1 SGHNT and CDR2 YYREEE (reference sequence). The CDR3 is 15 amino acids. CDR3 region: CASTSRQGSTDTQYF. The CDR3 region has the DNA TGTGCCAGCACTAGTAGACAGGGTAGCACAGATACGCAGTATTTT.

CDR3 sequence reads: CASSIRTPTNEKLFF. The CDR3 nucleotides read TGTGCCAGTAGTATCCGGACACCTACTAATGAAAAACTGTTTTTT. The chain links TRBV19 to TRBJ1-4, with a possible D match to TRBD1 (5 bases). V was cut by 3 bases and J by 2 bases, with 10 bases left in between. CDR1 is LNHDA and CDR2 is SQIVND in the germline V gene (reference sequence). There are 15 residues in the CDR3.

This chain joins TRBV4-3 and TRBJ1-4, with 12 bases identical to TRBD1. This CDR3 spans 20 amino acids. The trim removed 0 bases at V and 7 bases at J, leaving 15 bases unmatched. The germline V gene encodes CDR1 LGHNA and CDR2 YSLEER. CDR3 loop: CASSQDVGTGGKFYSEKLFF. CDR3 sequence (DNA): TGCGCCAGCAGCCAAGATGTAGGGACAGGGGGCAAGTTTTATTCTGAAAAACTGTTTTTT.